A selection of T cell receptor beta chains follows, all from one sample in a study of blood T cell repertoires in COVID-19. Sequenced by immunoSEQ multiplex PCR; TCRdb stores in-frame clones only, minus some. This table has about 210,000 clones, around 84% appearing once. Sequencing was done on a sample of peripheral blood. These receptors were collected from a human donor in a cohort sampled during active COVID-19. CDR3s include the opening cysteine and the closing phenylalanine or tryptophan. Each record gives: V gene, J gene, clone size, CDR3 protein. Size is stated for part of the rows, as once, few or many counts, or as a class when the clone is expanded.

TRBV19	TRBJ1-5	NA	CASSERHHGNQPQHF
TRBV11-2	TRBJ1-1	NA	CASSLVRGVTEAFF
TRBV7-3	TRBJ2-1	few	CASSQRGYNEQFF
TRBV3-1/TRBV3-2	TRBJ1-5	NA	CASSQSRVGGVGNQPQHF
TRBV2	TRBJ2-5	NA	CASSPTGIETQYF
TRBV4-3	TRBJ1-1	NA	CASCYGLNTEAFF
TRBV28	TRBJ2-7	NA	CASSYQGQYYEQYF
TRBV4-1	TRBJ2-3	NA	CASSLGLAASTDTQYF
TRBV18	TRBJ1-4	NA	CASSPRTVNEKLFF
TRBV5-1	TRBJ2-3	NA	CATGDRGLSDTQYF
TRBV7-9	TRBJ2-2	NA	CASSLVSGTNTGELFF
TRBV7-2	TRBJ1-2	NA	CASSLAKGQWYGYTF
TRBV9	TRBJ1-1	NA	CASGVNTEAFF
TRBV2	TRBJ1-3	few	CASSEGGFSGNTIYF
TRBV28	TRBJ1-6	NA	CASSPPLGAGSPLHF
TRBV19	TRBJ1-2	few	CASSMPDQGPKGYTF
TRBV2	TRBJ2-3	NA	CASSEGLSTDTQYF
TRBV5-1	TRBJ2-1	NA	CASSYRAAGYNEQFF
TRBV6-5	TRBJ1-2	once	CASSRRQGMDGYTF
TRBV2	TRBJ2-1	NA	CASSEVGWQGVGNEQFF
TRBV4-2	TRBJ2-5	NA	CASSQDRSGGQETQYF
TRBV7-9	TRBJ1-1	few	CASSLGQGITEAFF
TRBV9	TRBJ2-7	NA	CASSAPGSAEQYF
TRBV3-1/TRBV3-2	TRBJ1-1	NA	CASSQDPQTEAFF
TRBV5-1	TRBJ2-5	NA	CASSMRTAQETQYF
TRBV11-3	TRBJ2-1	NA	CASSLGTSGIGDEQFF
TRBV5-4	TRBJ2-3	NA	CASSLAQVTDTQYF
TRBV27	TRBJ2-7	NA	CASSLWTGDEQYF
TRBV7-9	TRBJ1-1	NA	CASSPPAGLNTEAFF
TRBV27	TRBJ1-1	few	CAGPGQEGTEAFF
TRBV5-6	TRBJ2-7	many	CASSLSPEQGSQQYF
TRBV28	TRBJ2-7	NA	CASSHYEQYF
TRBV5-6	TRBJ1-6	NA	CASSPLQGYSSPLHF
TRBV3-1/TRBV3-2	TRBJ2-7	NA	CASSQGFVVIQNKWSYEQYF
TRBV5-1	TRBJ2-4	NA	CASSLGQAKNIQYF
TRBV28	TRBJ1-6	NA	CASALPRGNSPLHF
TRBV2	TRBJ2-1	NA	CASRRDDADRRLEFF
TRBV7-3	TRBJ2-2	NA	CASSYGGGELFF
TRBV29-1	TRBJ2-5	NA	CSVGRTGGKETQYF
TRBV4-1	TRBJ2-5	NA	CASSLDREETQYF
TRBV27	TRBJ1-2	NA	CASSYQRNYGYTF
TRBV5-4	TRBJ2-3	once	CASSSDRTSTDTQYF
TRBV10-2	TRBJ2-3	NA	CASRPDRGATDTQYF
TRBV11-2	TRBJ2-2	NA	CASSLGPRGGELFF
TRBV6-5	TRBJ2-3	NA	CAGDRDSRGDTQYF
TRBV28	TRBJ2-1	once	CASRTDREGYNEQFF
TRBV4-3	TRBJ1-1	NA	CASSPTRTGLNTEAFF
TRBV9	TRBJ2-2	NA	CASSVAHRGTGELFF
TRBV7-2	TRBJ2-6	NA	CASSFATGANVLTF
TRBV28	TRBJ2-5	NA	CATGTAETQYF
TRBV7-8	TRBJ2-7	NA	CASSRRRGEQYF
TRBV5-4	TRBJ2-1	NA	CASSLSRGPSNEQFF
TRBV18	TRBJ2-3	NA	CASSPLRTGSTDTQYF
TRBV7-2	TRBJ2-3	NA	CASSLANPRDTQYF
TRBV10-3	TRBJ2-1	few	CAISESQGSEQFF
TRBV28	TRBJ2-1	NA	CATLSRSSYNEQFF
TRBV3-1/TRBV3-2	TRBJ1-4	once	CASSQDGQGLFF
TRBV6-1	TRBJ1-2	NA	CASSEVATGLPFGYTF
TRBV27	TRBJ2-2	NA	CASSFSTDTGELFF
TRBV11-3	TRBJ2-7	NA	CASSSRTGGDYEQYF